Sequencing of this T cell receptor (beta chain) was carried out in a study of a mutant IDH1 vaccine in newly diagnosed glioma. Turning to the study itself: The treated group averaged around 40 years old and was roughly 62% male, 37.5% female. Radiotherapy, temozolomide, or both had been given previously, and both were given to most. Study results and limitations: No link was apparently found between pseudoprogression and changes in top peripheral T cell clonotypes.

Time point denoted: week 23, last vaccination. Alongside topical imiquimod, each dose of vaccine comprised 300 ug of mutant IDH1 20-mer peptide. Deletions cut 6 bases from V and 3 bases from J, with 12 bases between. This CDR3 contains 13 residues. Looked up from germline, CDR1 is MNHEY and CDR2 is SMNVEV (reference sequence). Clones were read by immunoSEQ multiplex PCR, and TCRdb kept only the in-frame ones, dropping some. Counted here are 75,000 to 80,000 clones, 75% to 90% occurring once; the ten biggest clones make up roughly 0.74%. Of note for this clone: Antigen specificity is unknown.

This receptor was identified in a woman aged 50 to 60 with glioma. Sequenced here: PBMCs, sampled from a glioma patient whose treatment included an IDH1 peptide vaccine. This rearrangement joins TRBV27 to TRBJ2-7; TRBD2 is a possible D gene (6 bases). The CDR3 DNA sequence: TGTGCCAGCAGCTCAAGCGGGTTCTACGAGCAGTACTTC. Protein: CASSSSGFYEQYF.